Following are 31 T cell receptor beta chains from one sample sequenced in a study of early T cells in non-severe SARS-CoV-2 infection. A single record per CDR3 protein comes from TCRdb applying MiXCR to the 5' RACE reads. In the table there are over 50,000 distinct CDR3 sequences, roughly 7.6% of which are singletons. The sample in question was whole blood, obtained at baseline. Source of these receptors: an adult who was a healthcare worker with PCR-confirmed SARS-CoV-2 infection or an uninfected control (not recorded which).

The rearrangement links TRBV7-8 to TRBJ2-6; 12 bases match TRBD2. The V and J ends lost 1 base and 6 bases, in that order; junction bases with no gene match: 13. The CDR3 runs to 20 residues. In germline, CDR1 is SGHVS, CDR2 FQNEAQ. The DNA of the CDR3 is TGTGCCAGCAGCTTAGGACCTACTAGCGGGAGGACTCTTAAGGCCAACGTCCTGACTTTC. Amino acids: CASSLGPTSGRTLKANVLTF.

This clonotype was seen repeatedly, ten times or more. This sequence joins TRBV11-2 and TRBJ1-2; 9 nucleotides agree with TRBD1. V was clipped by 5 bases and J by 2 bases; unmatched bases: 3. The length of the CDR3 is 14 residues. The germline CDR1 and CDR2 sequences are SGHAT and FQNNGV. CDR3 coding DNA: TGTGCCAGCAGCATGGGACAGGGAAACTATGGCTACACCTTC. Translated: CASSMGQGNYGYTF.

This clonotype appeared a few times. This chain connects TRBV28 to TRBJ2-1; 10 bases match TRBD2. Per germline, CDR1 MDHEN and CDR2 SYDVKM. This CDR3 has 14 amino acids. The J segment lost 10 bases and the V segment lost 5 bases, leaving 8 bases of the junction unmatched. The CDR3 DNA is TGTGCCAGCAGTGCCTCAAGCGGGAGGGACGAGCAGTTCTTC. Protein product: CASSASSGRDEQFF. Filled out from reference TRBV28 and TRBJ2-1, the complete variable domain reads DVKVTQSSRYLVKRTGEKVFLECVQDMDHENMFWYRQDPGLGLRLIYFSYDVKMKEKGDIPEGYSVSREKKERFSLILESASTNQTSMYLCASSASSGRDEQFFGPGTRLTVL.

This clonotype was picked up a small number of times. This rearrangement joins TRBV25-1 to TRBJ2-7; D is unresolved. This CDR3 is built from 13 residues. V lost 4 bases, J lost 7 bases, and 14 bases lay in between. Germline V CDR1 and CDR2: MGHDK, SYGVNS. The DNA of the CDR3 is TGTGCCAGCAGTGCTAGAGCCCATAGGGAGCAGTACTTC. This codes for CASSARAHREQYF.

The chain links TRBV6-6 to TRBJ2-2, with 10 positions matching TRBD2. CDR1 and CDR2 (germline): MNHNY, SVGAGI (reference sequence). V lost 0 bases and J lost 1; bases outside the gene matches: 20. The CDR3 extends over 23 amino acids. CDR3 sequence: CASSYSRVVLAGDGGGNTGELFF. The CDR3 nucleotides read TGTGCCAGCAGTTACTCGAGGGTGGTTCTAGCGGGAGATGGTGGTGGGAACACCGGGGAGCTGTTTTTT.

This clonotype has more than one count but fewer than ten. The CDR3 reads CASRIGWGTGEQYF. CDR3 nucleotides: TGTGCCAGCAGGATAGGCTGGGGTACGGGCGAGCAGTACTTC. The V gene is TRBV6-2 or TRBV6-3, the J gene TRBJ2-7; no clear D. The CDR3 contains 14 residues. The germline CDR1 and CDR2 sequences are MNHEY and SVGEGT. Trimming shortened V by 6 bases and J by 6 bases, and 18 bases separated the two germline ends.

This clonotype showed up many times. V usage is TRBV11-2 and J usage is TRBJ2-3; D is perhaps TRBD1 (5 bases). Germline loops: CDR1 SGHAT, CDR2 FQNNGV. V shed 1 base and J shed 0 bases, with 17 bases lying between them. The CDR3 covers 18 residues. The CDR3 protein is CASSLGPDRKASTDTQYF. The CDR3 coding sequence is TGTGCCAGCAGCTTAGGCCCCGACAGAAAGGCTAGCACAGATACGCAGTATTTT.

Note on this clonotype: One base away lies a much larger clone, so this may be a sequencing read error. The rearrangement joins TRBV20-1 to TRBJ2-1; 8 bases are shared with TRBD2. Germline CDR1 and CDR2: DFQATT and SNEGSKA (reference sequence). The CDR3 runs 13 residues. CDR3 protein: CSARETIAGTSFF. In DNA form, the CDR3 reads TGCAGTGCAAGAGAAACTATAGCGGGAACGTCATTCTTC.

This clonotype was seen at least ten times. This sequence joins TRBV4-1 and TRBJ2-7; 8 positions agree with TRBD2. This CDR3 is built from 16 residues. Unmatched junction bases numbered 9, after V lost 1 base and J lost 4 bases. Germline CDR1 reads MGHRA; CDR2 reads YSYEKL. CDR3 loop: CASSQVQSTGGYEQYF. The CDR3 DNA is TGCGCCAGCAGCCAAGTTCAATCGACGGGAGGGTACGAGCAGTACTTC.

This clonotype occurred many times. The chain is built from TRBV15 and TRBJ2-1; perhaps TRBD1 as D (5 bases). CDR3 length: 15 residues. V gave up 1 base and J gave up 3 bases, with 10 bases separating them. Germline assignment: CDR1 LNHNV and CDR2 YYDKDF (reference sequence). CDR3 bases: TGTGCCACCAGCAGAGCCCAGGACAACTACAATGAGCAGTTCTTC. Translating it yields CATSRAQDNYNEQFF.

V is TRBV7-9 and J is TRBJ2-1; 9 positions agree with TRBD2. Germline assignment: CDR1 SEHNR and CDR2 FQNEAQ (reference sequence). The ends lost 5 bases at V and 1 base at J; junction bases unmatched: 6. The CDR3 has 16 residues. The CDR3 DNA follows: TGTGCCAGCAGCCAAACTAGCGGGCAGTCCTACAATGAGCAGTTCTTC. Amino acid sequence: CASSQTSGQSYNEQFF.

This clonotype was recorded at least ten times. The chain uses TRBV6-2 or TRBV6-3 and TRBJ1-2; D is unresolved. Germline values: CDR1 MNHEY, CDR2 SVGEGT. There are 12 residues in the CDR3. Trimming shortened V by 10 bases and J by 3 bases, and 12 bases separated the two germline ends. The chain's CDR3 is CATAPGYYGYTF. In DNA, the CDR3 is TGTGCCACAGCCCCGGGGTACTATGGCTACACCTTC.

This clonotype was picked up a small number of times. The chain has TRBV3-1 and TRBJ2-1; TRBD2 is a possible D gene (5 bases). Trimming took 1 base from V and 10 from J, leaving 11 bases between them. This CDR3 comprises 13 residues. The V gene's germline CDR1 is LGHDT and CDR2 YNNKEL (reference sequence). CDR3 coding DNA: TGTGCCAGCAGCCAAGTATCGGGATACGAGCAGTTCTTC. Translation: CASSQVSGYEQFF.

This clonotype turned up a few times. The rearrangement uses TRBV3-1 and TRBJ2-7, with 7 bases identical to TRBD1. With 1 base clipped from V and 7 bases from J, the junction kept 4 bases outside the gene matches. The CDR3 runs 13 residues. Germline lookup yields CDR1 LGHDT and CDR2 YNNKEL (reference sequence). The CDR3 bases are TGTGCCAGCAGCCAAGGGACAGGCGGAGAGCAGTACTTC. As protein: CASSQGTGGEQYF.

This clonotype has just a few counts. This chain connects TRBV7-8 to TRBJ1-5, with 7 bases aligning to TRBD1. CDR1 SGHVS and CDR2 FQNEAQ come from the germline V gene. This CDR3 contains 16 residues. Trimming cost V 0 bases and J 3 bases; bases outside gene matches: 5. The CDR3 DNA reads as TGTGCCAGCAGCTTAGCCCCGACAGGGAACAATCAGCCCCAGCATTTT. It translates to CASSLAPTGNNQPQHF.

The chain's CDR3 is CSARLAGFGKETQYF. CDR3 DNA: TGCAGTGCTAGGCTAGCGGGATTCGGAAAAGAGACCCAGTACTTC. The chain has TRBV20-1 and TRBJ2-5; 9 bases map to TRBD2. J lost 3 bases, V lost 3 bases, and 8 bases had no gene match. The CDR3 contains 15 residues. Germline lookup yields CDR1 DFQATT and CDR2 SNEGSKA (reference sequence).

This clonotype occurred a few times. CDR3 DNA: TGTGCCTGGAGTCCCGGGACTAGCGGGAAGACGCAGTATTTT. Translation gives CAWSPGTSGKTQYF. This chain uses TRBV30 with TRBJ2-3, with 13 bases fitting TRBD2. This CDR3 spans 14 amino acids. Unmatched junction bases numbered 5, after V lost 2 bases and J lost 9 bases. The germline V gene encodes CDR1 GTSNPN and CDR2 SVGIG (reference sequence).

In DNA form, the CDR3 reads TGTGCCAGCAGCTTGGGGGGCTTAGACTACGAGCAGTACTTC. Amino acid sequence: CASSLGGLDYEQYF. The chain has TRBV7-6 and TRBJ2-7; D possibly matches TRBD1 or TRBD2 (6 bases each). There are 14 residues in the CDR3. CDR1 and CDR2 from the germline V gene are SGHVS and FNYEAQ. Trimming removed 3 bases from V and 3 bases from J, with 12 bases in between.

This clonotype was found a few times. The J gene is TRBJ2-3, the V gene TRBV20-1; D gene ambiguous. This CDR3 is 12 amino acids long. The V gene's germline CDR1 is DFQATT and CDR2 SNEGSKA (reference sequence). V gave up 4 bases and J gave up 6 bases, with 11 bases separating them. Here the CDR3 reads CSATGAHDTQYF. The CDR3 nucleotides are TGCAGTGCTACCGGAGCGCACGATACGCAGTATTTT.

The chain combines TRBV12-3 or TRBV12-4 with TRBJ2-1; the D gene is possibly TRBD2 (6 bases). The CDR3 runs 12 residues. With 3 bases removed from V and 9 bases from J, the gap between germline ends came to 9 bases. The CDR3 sequence: CASSFRTTEQFF. The CDR3 nucleotides are TGTGCCAGCAGTTTCCGGACTACTGAGCAGTTCTTC.

This clonotype was found many times. In nucleotides, the CDR3 is TGTGCCGCCCGTCGCCAGGGAAGCACAGATACGCAGTATTTT. Translating gives CAARRQGSTDTQYF. The chain has TRBV6-2 or TRBV6-3 and TRBJ2-3, with D possibly TRBD1 on 5 matching bases. The CDR3 extends over 14 amino acids. The V gene's germline CDR1 is MNHEY and CDR2 SVGEGT. Trimming removed 11 bases from V and 0 bases from J, with 15 bases in between.

This clonotype was seen many times. The CDR3 bases are TGTGCCAGCAGCCATCACAGGACCGGGGAGCTGTTTTTT. This encodes CASSHHRTGELFF. This rearrangement joins TRBV7-8 to TRBJ2-2; weak D call: TRBD1 (5 bases). Trimming shortened V by 5 bases and J by 5 bases, and 9 bases separated the two germline ends. This CDR3 is 13 amino acids long. Germline CDR1 is SGHVS and CDR2 is FQNEAQ.

This clonotype appeared many times. J is TRBJ2-2 and V is TRBV12-3 or TRBV12-4, with D uncertain. The CDR3 is 13 amino acids. Trimming left V 7 bases short and J 6 bases short, with 12 bases between. CDR3 in amino acids: CASTPRPPGELFF. CDR3 DNA: TGTGCCAGCACCCCTCGTCCCCCCGGGGAGCTGTTTTTT.

This clonotype was counted only a few times. The rearrangement joins TRBV2 to TRBJ2-1; 8 nucleotides agree with TRBD2. Trimming removed 7 bases from V and 0 bases from J; junction bases left unmatched: 11. Germline CDR1 reads SNHLY; CDR2 reads FYNNEI. The CDR3 consists of 17 residues. CDR3 sequence (DNA): TGTGCCAGCACCTGGTCTAGGGCGGGGGGCTCCTACAATGAGCAGTTCTTC. Residues: CASTWSRAGGSYNEQFF.

This sequence joins TRBV7-3 and TRBJ2-3, with 15 bases matching TRBD2. The V gene end was trimmed by 6 bases and the J gene end by 3 bases; junction bases not matched to a gene: 4. This CDR3 region has 16 residues. The germline gives CDR1 SGHTA, CDR2 FQGTGA. CDR3 DNA: TGTGCCAGCAGTAGGACTAGCGGGAGGGGGACAGATACGCAGTATTTT. Encoded protein: CASSRTSGRGTDTQYF.

This clonotype showed up just a few times. V is TRBV11-2 and J is TRBJ2-3; unclear D gene. Trimming took off 5 bases at V and 1 base at J, with 7 bases between the two ends. In germline, CDR1 is SGHAT, CDR2 FQNNGV. The CDR3 loop spans 13 amino acids. The CDR3 here is CASSQTRTDTQYF. CDR3 bases: TGTGCCAGCAGCCAGACCCGCACAGATACGCAGTATTTT.

This clonotype was seen at least ten times. The chain employs TRBV27 and TRBJ2-6; tentatively, D is TRBD1 (6 bases). V was shortened by 6 bases and J by 1 base, with 10 bases between the two germline ends. Germline V gives CDR1 MNHEY, CDR2 SMNVEV (reference sequence). The CDR3 consists of 15 residues. The CDR3 loop is CASRLQGSGANVLTF. CDR3 nucleotides: TGTGCCAGCAGGCTACAGGGTTCTGGGGCCAACGTCCTGACTTTC.

The chain has TRBV29-1 and TRBJ1-2, with 11 bases identical to TRBD1. The CDR3 runs to 13 residues. With 5 bases clipped from V and 4 bases from J, the junction kept 3 bases outside the gene matches. Germline CDR1 SQVTM, CDR2 ANQGSEA. The CDR3, as DNA: TGCAGCGTTTACGGGACAGGGGGCTATGGCTACACCTTC. Amino acids: CSVYGTGGYGYTF.

The chain joins TRBV5-5 to TRBJ2-1; TRBD2 agrees at 7 bases. V lost 2 bases and J lost 5; bases outside the gene matches: 4. CDR3 size: 14 residues. Germline CDR1 reads SGHKS; CDR2 reads YYEKEE (reference sequence). CDR3 in DNA: TGTGCCAGCAGCTTTCGGGGAGGGCACAATGAGCAGTTCTTC. It is translated as CASSFRGGHNEQFF.

This clonotype appeared a few times. V is TRBV11-2 and J is TRBJ2-7, with 9 bases matching TRBD2. CDR1 is SGHAT, CDR2 FQNNGV, per germline. The CDR3 totals 16 residues. V lost 1 base, J lost 7 bases, and 11 bases stayed unmatched. Written as DNA, the CDR3 is TGTGCCAGCAGCTTAGCCCTCGCGGGGGGGTTAGCGGAGCAGTACTTC. Its protein is CASSLALAGGLAEQYF.

The V gene is TRBV2, the J gene TRBJ2-7; D gene uncertain. Trimming took 1 base from V and 7 from J, leaving 11 bases between them. Germline V gene lookup returns CDR1 SNHLY and CDR2 FYNNEI. The CDR3 covers 13 residues. The CDR3 spells CASSEVSSVEQYF. CDR3 in DNA: TGTGCCAGCAGTGAAGTATCCTCGGTAGAGCAGTACTTC.